The 15 T cell receptor beta chains below were found in one sample sequenced in a study of beta chain features in type 1 diabetes. Investigators reverse transcribed all isolated RNA, so they sequenced expressed TCRB transcripts. TCRdb keeps only in-frame clones here, not all; method: immunoSEQ multiplex PCR. Of about 140,000 clones listed, over 8% are singletons. Sequenced sample: central memory CD4+ T cells from blood. These receptors were obtained from a woman aged 40 to 50 in good health.

This clone has only a few counts. The chain joins TRBV5-4 to TRBJ1-2; a possible D gene is TRBD1 (6 bases). The CDR3 length is 14 residues. V was pared by 0 bases and J by 6 bases, with 12 bases between. The germline V gene has CDR1 SGHNT and CDR2 YYREEE (reference sequence). The CDR3 coding sequence is TGTGCCAGCAGCTTGGCCACAGGGCAGGATGGCTACACCTTC. Translated, it gives CASSLATGQDGYTF.

The rearrangement uses TRBV9 and TRBJ2-1; possibly TRBD1 for D (6 bases). Between the trimmed V and J ends, which lost 1 base and 0 bases, there was a span of 11 bases. Germline V gives CDR1 SGDLS, CDR2 YYNGEE. The CDR3 runs 16 residues. The CDR3 nucleotides are TGTGCCAGCAGCGTACAGACAGGACGCTCCTACAATGAGCAGTTCTTC. Translation gives CASSVQTGRSYNEQFF.

This sequence joins TRBV15 and TRBJ1-2; 8 bases agree with TRBD1. The CDR3 totals 16 residues. V shed 0 bases, J shed 5 bases, and the junction held 8 bases outside the gene matches. Germline CDR1 reads LNHNV; CDR2 reads YYDKDF (reference sequence). CDR3 nucleotides: TGTGCCACCAGCAGAGACACGGGACAGGTGGGGTATGGCTACACCTTC. As protein: CATSRDTGQVGYGYTF.

The table lists this clone with a few counts. The chain is built from TRBV7-2 and TRBJ1-4; 9 bases align to TRBD1. The CDR3 totals 15 residues. Germline trimming cut 6 bases from V and 7 bases from J; bases unmatched to any gene: 9. CDR1 and CDR2 from the germline V gene are SGHTA and FQGNSA. This CDR3 reads CASSFPGQGTEKLFF. CDR3 nucleotides: TGTGCCAGCAGTTTCCCGGGACAGGGAACTGAAAAACTGTTTTTT.

The rearrangement uses TRBV7-2 and TRBJ2-3; 14 bases line up with TRBD2. The CDR3 runs to 18 residues. V dropped 1 base and J dropped 5; count of bases not matched to a gene: 8. Per the germline V gene, CDR1 is SGHTA and CDR2 is FQGNSA. CDR3 sequence: CASSLGLAGGRFQDTQYF. CDR3 sequence (DNA): TGTGCCAGCAGCTTAGGACTAGCGGGGGGGCGCTTTCAAGATACGCAGTATTTT.

V and J are TRBV27 and TRBJ1-4; weak D call: TRBD1 (5 bases). Trimming took off 5 bases at V and 8 bases at J, with 12 bases between the two ends. The V gene's germline CDR1 is MNHEY and CDR2 SMNVEV (reference sequence). CDR3 size: 13 residues. The CDR3 bases are TGTGCCAGCAGTCGCAGGGTTGGGGAAAAACTGTTTTTT. Translation: CASSRRVGEKLFF. Full variable domain (missing parts from reference TRBV27 and TRBJ1-4): EAQVTQNPRYLITVTGKKLTVTCSQNMNHEYMSWYRQDPGLGLRQIYYSMNVEVTDKGDVPEGYKVSRKEKRNFPLILESPSPNQTSLYFCASSRRVGEKLFFGSGTQLSVL.

This clone was seen more than once but under ten times. V gene TRBV11-2 combines with J gene TRBJ1-2, with 11 bases lining up with TRBD1. The germline gives CDR1 SGHAT, CDR2 FQNNGV. The CDR3 is 16 amino acids. Losses at the gene ends were 1 base for V and 2 bases for J; bases not matched to a gene: 3. The CDR3 loop reads CASSLAGTGGNYGYTF. In nucleotides, the CDR3 is TGTGCCAGCAGCTTAGCTGGGACAGGGGGGAACTATGGCTACACCTTC.

This clone was seen only a few times. The same CDR3 also results from other DNA sequences found in this sample. J is TRBJ2-7 and V is TRBV5-1, with D unclear. This CDR3 comprises 12 residues. Trimming removed 2 bases from V and 4 bases from J, with 7 bases in between. The germline gives CDR1 SGHRS, CDR2 YFSETQ. The DNA of the CDR3 is TGCGCCAGCAGCTTAGACACGTACGAGCAGTACTTC. Translated: CASSLDTYEQYF.

This clone was counted at least ten times. The V and J genes are TRBV28 and TRBJ1-4; D unclear. Trimming pared 6 bases from V and 12 bases from J, leaving 14 bases between. Germline CDR1 is MDHEN and CDR2 is SYDVKM. This CDR3 comprises 12 residues. The CDR3 sequence is CASRSGPGELFF. CDR3 sequence (DNA): TGTGCCAGCAGGAGCGGCCCCGGGGAACTGTTTTTT.

At least ten counts were recorded for this clone. This sequence joins TRBV2 and TRBJ1-2; D call uncertain. The V and J ends lost 6 bases and 4 bases respectively, with 12 bases between them. This CDR3 contains 13 residues. Germline V CDR1 and CDR2: SNHLY, FYNNEI. Written as DNA, the CDR3 is TGTGCCAGCAGGGTGGAGTACGCCTATGGCTACACCTTC. This gives the protein CASRVEYAYGYTF.

The sample holds many counts of this clone. The V call is TRBV7-9, the J call TRBJ2-5; D is perhaps TRBD2 (6 bases). Germline CDR1 SEHNR, CDR2 FQNEAQ (reference sequence). This CDR3 is built from 14 residues. Trimming took 8 bases from V and 2 from J, leaving 15 bases between them. The CDR3 DNA sequence: TGTGCCAGCCGTTCCGGAGGGCTACAAGAGACCCAGTACTTC. It specifies CASRSGGLQETQYF.

This clone was seen more than once but under ten times. This chain uses TRBV5-4 with TRBJ1-1; TRBD1 agrees at 8 bases. This CDR3 spans 18 amino acids. J lost 2 bases, V lost 4 bases, and 16 bases had no gene match. Germline values: CDR1 SGHNT, CDR2 YYREEE (reference sequence). The CDR3 DNA is TGTGCCAGCAGCCCACAGACACCGGACAGGGTTTTAAACACTGAAGCTTTCTTT. Its protein product is CASSPQTPDRVLNTEAFF. The full variable domain, with the rest looked up from reference TRBV5-4 and TRBJ1-1, is ETGVTQSPTHLIKTRGQQVTLRCSSQSGHNTVSWYQQALGQGPQFIFQYYREEENGRGNFPPRFSGLQFPNYSSELNVNALELDDSALYLCASSPQTPDRVLNTEAFFGQGTRLTVV.

This clone was observed at least ten times. This chain links TRBV6-6 with TRBJ2-1, with 10 bases aligning to TRBD1. The trim removed 8 bases at V and 4 bases at J, leaving 8 bases unmatched. The CDR3 has 15 residues. The germline gives CDR1 MNHNY, CDR2 SVGAGI (reference sequence). Here the CDR3 reads CASSKGQGRYNEQFF. The CDR3 region has the DNA TGTGCCAGCTCAAAGGGACAGGGGCGTTACAATGAGCAGTTCTTC.

The chain employs TRBV9 and TRBJ1-1; 8 bases match TRBD1. The V gene's germline CDR1 is SGDLS and CDR2 YYNGEE. The CDR3 is made up of 15 amino acids. Losses at the gene ends were 6 bases for V and 1 base for J; bases not matched to a gene: 8. This chain's CDR3 is CASTLGQGRNTEAFF. DNA for the CDR3: TGTGCCAGCACCCTCGGACAGGGTCGGAACACTGAAGCTTTCTTT.

This clone was counted a few times. This chain links TRBV5-1 with TRBJ1-4; D uncertain. Trimming removed 1 base from V and 5 bases from J, with 9 bases in between. This CDR3 spans 14 amino acids. Germline lookup yields CDR1 SGHRS and CDR2 YFSETQ. The CDR3 bases are TGCGCCAGCAGCTTGCAGGCAGGAAATGAAAAACTGTTTTTT. Translation: CASSLQAGNEKLFF.